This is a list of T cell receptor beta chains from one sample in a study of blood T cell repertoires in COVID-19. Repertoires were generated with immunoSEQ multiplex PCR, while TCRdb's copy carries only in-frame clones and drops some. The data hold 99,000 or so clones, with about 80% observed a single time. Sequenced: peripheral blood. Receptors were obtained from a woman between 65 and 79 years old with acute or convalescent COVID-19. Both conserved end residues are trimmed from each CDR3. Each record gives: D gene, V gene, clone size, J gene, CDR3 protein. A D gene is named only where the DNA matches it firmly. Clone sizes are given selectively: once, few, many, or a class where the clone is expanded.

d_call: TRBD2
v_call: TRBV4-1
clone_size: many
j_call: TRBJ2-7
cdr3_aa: ASSQDRYGLAGHLSSYEQY

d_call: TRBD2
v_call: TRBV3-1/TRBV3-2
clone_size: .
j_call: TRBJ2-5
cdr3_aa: ASSQDLRSGETQY

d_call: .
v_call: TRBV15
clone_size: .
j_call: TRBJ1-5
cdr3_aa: ATSRDGLQPNQPQH

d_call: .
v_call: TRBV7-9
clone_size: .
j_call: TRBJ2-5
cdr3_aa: ASSSSRDQETQY

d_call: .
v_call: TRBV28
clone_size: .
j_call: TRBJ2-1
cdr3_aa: ASSPPAGLNNEQF

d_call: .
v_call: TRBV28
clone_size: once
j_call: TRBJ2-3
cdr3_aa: ASSVRTSNTQY

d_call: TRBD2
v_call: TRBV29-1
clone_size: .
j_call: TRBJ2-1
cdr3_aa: SVGGLAGNYNEQF

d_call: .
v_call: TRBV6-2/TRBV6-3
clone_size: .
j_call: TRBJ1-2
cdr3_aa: ASSYPGDYGYT

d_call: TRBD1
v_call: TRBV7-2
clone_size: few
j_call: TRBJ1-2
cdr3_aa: ASSLEGANYGYT

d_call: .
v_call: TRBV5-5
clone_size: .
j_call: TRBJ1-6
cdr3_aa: ASSLEQSNSPLH

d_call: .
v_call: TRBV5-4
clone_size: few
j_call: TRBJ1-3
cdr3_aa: ASSFRDSGNTIY

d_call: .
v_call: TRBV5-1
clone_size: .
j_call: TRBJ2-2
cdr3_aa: ASSLQGFSNTGELF

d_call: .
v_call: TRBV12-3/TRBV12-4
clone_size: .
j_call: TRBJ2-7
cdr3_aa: ASSLKRTYEQY

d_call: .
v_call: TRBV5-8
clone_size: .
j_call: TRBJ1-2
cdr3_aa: ASSLAVPIYGYT

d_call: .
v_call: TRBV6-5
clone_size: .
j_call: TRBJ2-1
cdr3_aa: ASSYEGQGMDEQF

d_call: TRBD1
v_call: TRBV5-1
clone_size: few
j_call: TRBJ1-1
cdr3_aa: ASSLDGQATEAF

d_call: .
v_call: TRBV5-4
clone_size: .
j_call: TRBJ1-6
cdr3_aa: ASSFSSYNSPLH

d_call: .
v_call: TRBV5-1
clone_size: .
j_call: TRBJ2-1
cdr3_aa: ASSLDGISYNEQF

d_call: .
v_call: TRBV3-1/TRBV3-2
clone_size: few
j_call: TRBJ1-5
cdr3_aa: ASSQETQLNQPQH

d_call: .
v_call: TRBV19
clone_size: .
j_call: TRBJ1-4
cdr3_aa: ASSITQGGEKLF

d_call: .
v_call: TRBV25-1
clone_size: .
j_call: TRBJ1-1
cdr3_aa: ASSDTQGGDTEAF

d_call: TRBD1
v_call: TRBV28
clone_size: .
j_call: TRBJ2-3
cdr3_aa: ASSFWDRATDTQY

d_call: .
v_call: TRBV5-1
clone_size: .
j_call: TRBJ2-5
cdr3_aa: ASSLAAGTIQETQY

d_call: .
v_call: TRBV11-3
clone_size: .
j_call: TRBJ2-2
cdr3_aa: ASSLGFEGELF

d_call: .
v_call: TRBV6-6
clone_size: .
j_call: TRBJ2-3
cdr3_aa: ASAPPLTDTQY

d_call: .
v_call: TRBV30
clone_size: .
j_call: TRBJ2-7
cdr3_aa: AWSAQDEQY

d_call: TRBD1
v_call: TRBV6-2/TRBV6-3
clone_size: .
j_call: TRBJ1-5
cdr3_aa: ASSPTGAQYQPQH

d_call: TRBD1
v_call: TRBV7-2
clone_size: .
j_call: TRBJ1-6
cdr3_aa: ASSPSRGQGRPLH